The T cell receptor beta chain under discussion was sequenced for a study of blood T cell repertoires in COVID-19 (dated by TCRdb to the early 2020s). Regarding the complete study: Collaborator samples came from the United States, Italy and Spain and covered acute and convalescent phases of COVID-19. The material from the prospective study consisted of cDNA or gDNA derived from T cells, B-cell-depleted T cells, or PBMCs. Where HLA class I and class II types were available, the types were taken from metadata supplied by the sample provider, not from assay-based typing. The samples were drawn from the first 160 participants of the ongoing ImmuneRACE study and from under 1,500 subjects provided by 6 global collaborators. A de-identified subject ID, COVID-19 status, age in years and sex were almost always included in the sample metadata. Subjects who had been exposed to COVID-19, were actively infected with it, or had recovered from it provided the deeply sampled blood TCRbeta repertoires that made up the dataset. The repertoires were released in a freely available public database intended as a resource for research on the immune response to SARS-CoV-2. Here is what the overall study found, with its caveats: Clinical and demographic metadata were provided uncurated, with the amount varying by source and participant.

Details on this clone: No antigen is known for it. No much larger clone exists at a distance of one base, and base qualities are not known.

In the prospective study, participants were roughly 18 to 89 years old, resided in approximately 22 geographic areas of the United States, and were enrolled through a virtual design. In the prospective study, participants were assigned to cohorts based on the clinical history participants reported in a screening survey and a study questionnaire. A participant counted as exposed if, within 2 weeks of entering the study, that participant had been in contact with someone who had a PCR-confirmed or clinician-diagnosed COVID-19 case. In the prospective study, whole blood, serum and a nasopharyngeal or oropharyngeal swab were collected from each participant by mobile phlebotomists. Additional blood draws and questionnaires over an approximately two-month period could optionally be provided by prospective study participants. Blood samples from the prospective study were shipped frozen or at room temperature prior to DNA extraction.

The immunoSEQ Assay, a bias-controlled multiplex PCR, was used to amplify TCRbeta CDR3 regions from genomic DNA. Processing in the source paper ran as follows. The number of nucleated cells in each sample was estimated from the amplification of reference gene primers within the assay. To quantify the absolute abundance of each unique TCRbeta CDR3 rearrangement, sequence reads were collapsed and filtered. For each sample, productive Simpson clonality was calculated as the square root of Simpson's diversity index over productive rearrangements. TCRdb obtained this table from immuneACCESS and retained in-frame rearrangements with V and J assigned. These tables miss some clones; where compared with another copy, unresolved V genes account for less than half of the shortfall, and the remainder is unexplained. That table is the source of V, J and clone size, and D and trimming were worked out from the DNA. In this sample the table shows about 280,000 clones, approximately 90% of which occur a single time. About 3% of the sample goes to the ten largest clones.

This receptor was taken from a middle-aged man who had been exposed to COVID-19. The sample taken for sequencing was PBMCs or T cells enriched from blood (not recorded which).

For the CDR3, the sequence is CASSTPQGREQFF. The DNA is as follows: TGTGCCAGCAGCACACCACAGGGACGTGAGCAGTTCTTC. Rearrangement joined TRBV7-8 to TRBJ2-1, with TRBD1 tentatively as D gene (6 bases match). The germline V gene provides CDR1 SGHVS and CDR2 FQNEAQ. Between the V and J ends, shortened by 5 bases and 9 bases respectively, the junction contains 14 bases. Spanning cysteine to phenylalanine, the CDR3 consists of 13 amino acids. CDR3 DNA is the only sequence kept; it has 39 bases, read in frame from the first base. When the CDR3 is completed using the reference TRBV7-8 and TRBJ2-1 genes on either side, the full variable domain is GAGVSQSPRYKVAKRGQDVALRCDPISGHVSLFWYQQALGQGPEFLTYFQNEAQLDKSGLPSDRFFAERPEGSVSTLKIQRTQQEDSAVYLCASSTPQGREQFFGPGTRLTVL.